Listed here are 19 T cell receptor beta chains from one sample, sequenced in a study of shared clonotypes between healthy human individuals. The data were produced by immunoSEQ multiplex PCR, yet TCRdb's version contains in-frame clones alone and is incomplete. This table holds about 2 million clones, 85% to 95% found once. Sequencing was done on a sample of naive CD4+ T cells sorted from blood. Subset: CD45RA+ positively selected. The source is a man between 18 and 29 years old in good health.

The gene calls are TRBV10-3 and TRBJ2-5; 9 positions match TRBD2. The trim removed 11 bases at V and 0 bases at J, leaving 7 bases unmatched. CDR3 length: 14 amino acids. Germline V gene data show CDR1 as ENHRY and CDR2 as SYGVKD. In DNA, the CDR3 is TGTGCCTCCGCGGGGGGGATCAACCAAGAGACCCAGTACTTC. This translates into CASAGGINQETQYF.

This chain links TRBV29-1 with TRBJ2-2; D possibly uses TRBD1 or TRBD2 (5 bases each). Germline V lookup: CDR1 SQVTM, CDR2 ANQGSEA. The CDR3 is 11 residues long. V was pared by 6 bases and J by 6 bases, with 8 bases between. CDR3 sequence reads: CSVRDPGELFF. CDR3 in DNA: TGCAGCGTACGGGACCCCGGGGAGCTGTTTTTT.

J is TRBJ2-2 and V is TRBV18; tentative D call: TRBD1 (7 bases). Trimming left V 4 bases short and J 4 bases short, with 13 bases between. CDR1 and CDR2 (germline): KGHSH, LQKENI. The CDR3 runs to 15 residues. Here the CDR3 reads CASSRGTVPTGELFF. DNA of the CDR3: TGTGCCAGCTCACGCGGGACAGTTCCCACCGGGGAGCTGTTTTTT.

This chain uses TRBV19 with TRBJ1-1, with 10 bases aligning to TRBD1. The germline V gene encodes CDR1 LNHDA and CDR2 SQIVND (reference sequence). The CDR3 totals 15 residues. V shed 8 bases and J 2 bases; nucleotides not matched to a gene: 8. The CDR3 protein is CASRTGGGGNTEAFF. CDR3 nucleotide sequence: TGTGCCAGTCGGACAGGGGGAGGGGGTAACACTGAAGCTTTCTTT.

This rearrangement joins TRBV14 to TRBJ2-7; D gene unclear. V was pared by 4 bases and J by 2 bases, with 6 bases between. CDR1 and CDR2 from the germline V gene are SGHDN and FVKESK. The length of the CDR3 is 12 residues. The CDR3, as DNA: TGTGCCAGCAGCCGAGGCCCCTACGAGCAGTACTTC. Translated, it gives CASSRGPYEQYF.

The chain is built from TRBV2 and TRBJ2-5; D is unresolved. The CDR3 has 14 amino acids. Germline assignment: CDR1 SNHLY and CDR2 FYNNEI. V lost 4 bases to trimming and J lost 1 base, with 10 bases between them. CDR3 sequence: CASSGERFQETQYF. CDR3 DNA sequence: TGTGCCAGCAGTGGGGAACGGTTCCAAGAGACCCAGTACTTC.

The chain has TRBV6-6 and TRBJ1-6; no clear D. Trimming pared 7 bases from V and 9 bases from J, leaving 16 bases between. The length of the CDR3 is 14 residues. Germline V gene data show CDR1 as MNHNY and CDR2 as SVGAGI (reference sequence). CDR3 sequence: CASTWAGEGSPLHF. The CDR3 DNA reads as TGTGCCAGCACTTGGGCAGGAGAAGGTTCACCCCTCCACTTT.

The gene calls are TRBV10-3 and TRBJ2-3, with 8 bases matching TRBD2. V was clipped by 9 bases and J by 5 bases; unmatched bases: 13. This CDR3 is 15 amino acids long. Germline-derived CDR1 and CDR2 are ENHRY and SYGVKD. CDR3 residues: CAINPGVAGKDTQYF. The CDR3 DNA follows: TGTGCCATTAATCCCGGGGTAGCGGGAAAAGATACGCAGTATTTT.

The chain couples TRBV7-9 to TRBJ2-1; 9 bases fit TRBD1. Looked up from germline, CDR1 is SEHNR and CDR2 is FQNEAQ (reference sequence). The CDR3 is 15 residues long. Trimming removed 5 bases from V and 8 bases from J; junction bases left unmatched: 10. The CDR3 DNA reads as TGTGCCAGCAGCAGAAGGACAGGGGCTTCCGATGAGCAGTTCTTC. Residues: CASSRRTGASDEQFF.

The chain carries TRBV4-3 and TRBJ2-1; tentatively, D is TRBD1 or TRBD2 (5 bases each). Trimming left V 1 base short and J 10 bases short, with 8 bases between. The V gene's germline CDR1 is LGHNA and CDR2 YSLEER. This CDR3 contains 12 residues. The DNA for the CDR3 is TGCGCCAGCAGCCAAGGGGGGTCAGAGCAGTTCTTC. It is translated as CASSQGGSEQFF.

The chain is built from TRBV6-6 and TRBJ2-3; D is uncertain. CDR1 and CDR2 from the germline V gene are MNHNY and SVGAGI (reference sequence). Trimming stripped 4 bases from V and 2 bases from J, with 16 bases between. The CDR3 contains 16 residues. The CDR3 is CASSSSTLLLTDTQYF. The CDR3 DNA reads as TGTGCCAGCAGTTCTTCTACGTTACTTCTCACAGATACGCAGTATTTT.

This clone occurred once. The CDR3 loop reads CASSLLAGARSYNEQFF. CDR3 in DNA: TGTGCCAGCAGCTTACTCGCGGGGGCTCGCTCCTACAATGAGCAGTTCTTC. The chain has TRBV7-9 and TRBJ2-1, with D perhaps TRBD2 (7 bases). Trimming removed 2 bases at V and 0 bases at J, with 14 bases between. In germline, CDR1 is SEHNR, CDR2 FQNEAQ (reference sequence). The CDR3 runs 17 residues.

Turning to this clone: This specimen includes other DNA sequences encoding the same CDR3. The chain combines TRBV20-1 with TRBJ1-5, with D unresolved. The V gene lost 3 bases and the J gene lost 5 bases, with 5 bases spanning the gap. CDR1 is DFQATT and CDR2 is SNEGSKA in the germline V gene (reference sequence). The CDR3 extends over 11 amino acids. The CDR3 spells CSASRDQPQHF. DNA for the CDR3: TGCAGTGCTAGTCGGGATCAGCCCCAGCATTTT.

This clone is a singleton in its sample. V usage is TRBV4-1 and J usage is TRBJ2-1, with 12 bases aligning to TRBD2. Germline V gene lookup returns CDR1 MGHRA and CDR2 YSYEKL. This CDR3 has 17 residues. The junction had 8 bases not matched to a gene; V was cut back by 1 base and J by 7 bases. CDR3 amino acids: CASSQVLTSGSRNEQFF. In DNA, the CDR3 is TGCGCCAGCAGCCAAGTCTTGACTAGCGGGAGTAGGAATGAGCAGTTCTTC.

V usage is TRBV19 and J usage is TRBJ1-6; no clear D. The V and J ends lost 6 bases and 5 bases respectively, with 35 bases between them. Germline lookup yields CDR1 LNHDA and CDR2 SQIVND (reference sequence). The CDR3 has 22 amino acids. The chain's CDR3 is CASRYKSQSGIGLGPDNSPLHF. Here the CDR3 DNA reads TGTGCCAGTAGATACAAATCTCAGTCGGGGATAGGCCTAGGACCGGATAATTCACCCCTCCACTTT.

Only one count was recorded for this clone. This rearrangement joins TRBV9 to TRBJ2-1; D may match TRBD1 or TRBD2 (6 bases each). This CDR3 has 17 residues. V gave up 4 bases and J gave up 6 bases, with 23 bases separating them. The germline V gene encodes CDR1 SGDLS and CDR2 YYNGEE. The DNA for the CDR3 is TGTGCCAGCAGCCTCTCGGAGGGGGGCTCGGCCATCAATGAGCAGTTCTTC. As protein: CASSLSEGGSAINEQFF.

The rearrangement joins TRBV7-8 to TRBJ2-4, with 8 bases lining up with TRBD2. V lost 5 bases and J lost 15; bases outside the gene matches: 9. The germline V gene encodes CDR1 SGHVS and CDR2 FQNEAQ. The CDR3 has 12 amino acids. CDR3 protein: CASSIIAGLLYF. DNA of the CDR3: TGTGCCAGCAGCATTATAGCGGGGTTGTTGTACTTC.

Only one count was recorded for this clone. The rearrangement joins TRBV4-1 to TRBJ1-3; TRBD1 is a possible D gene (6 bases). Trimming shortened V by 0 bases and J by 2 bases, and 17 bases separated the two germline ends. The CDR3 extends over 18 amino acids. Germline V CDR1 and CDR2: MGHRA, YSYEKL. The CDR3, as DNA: TGCGCCAGCAGCCAAGATCCGGACAGAATACGAACTGGAAACACCATATATTTT. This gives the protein CASSQDPDRIRTGNTIYF.

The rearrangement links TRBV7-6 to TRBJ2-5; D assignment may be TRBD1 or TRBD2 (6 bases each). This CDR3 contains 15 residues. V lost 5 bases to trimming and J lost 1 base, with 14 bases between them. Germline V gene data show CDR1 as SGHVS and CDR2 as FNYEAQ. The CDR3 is CASSLRGGPQETQYF. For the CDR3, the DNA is TGTGCCAGCAGCCTGAGAGGGGGGCCCCAAGAGACCCAGTACTTC.